This entry lists 23 T cell receptor beta chains sequenced from one sample in a study of beta chain features in type 1 diabetes. As every portion of the isolated RNA was reverse transcribed, the sequencing read expressed TCRB transcripts. The table came from immunoSEQ multiplex PCR; TCRdb's copy has only in-frame clones and leaves some out. The sample holds 860,000 or so clones, roughly 16% seen once. The sequencing sample was made of naive CD4+ T cells from blood. These receptors originate from a woman younger than 30 in good health.

V usage is TRBV7-9 and J usage is TRBJ2-5, with D possibly being TRBD1 or TRBD2 (5 bases each). Germline V gene data show CDR1 as SEHNR and CDR2 as FQNEAQ (reference sequence). Trimming shortened V by 4 bases and J by 7 bases, and 16 bases separated the two germline ends. CDR3 size: 14 residues. The CDR3 DNA is TGTGCCAGCAGCTCCCCGGGACCCTGGGGGACCCAGTACTTC. As protein: CASSSPGPWGTQYF.

There are a few counts of this clone. V is TRBV5-8 and J is TRBJ1-2; D perhaps matches TRBD1 (6 bases). The ends were cut back, 4 bases at V and 12 bases at J, with 19 bases in the middle. Germline assignment: CDR1 SGHTS and CDR2 YDEGEE. The CDR3 runs 13 residues. The CDR3 sequence is CASSLRDKKRHTF. The CDR3 coding sequence is TGTGCCAGCAGCCTCCGGGACAAGAAAAGGCACACCTTC.

On this clone itself: Other DNA sequences from this sample encode an identical CDR3 as well. The chain joins TRBV7-2 to TRBJ2-1; 15 bases align to TRBD2. The V gene's germline CDR1 is SGHTA and CDR2 FQGNSA. This CDR3 has 16 residues. V lost 5 bases and J lost 5; bases outside the gene matches: 4. The CDR3 here is CASSPGLAGGDNEQFF. CDR3 sequence (DNA): TGTGCCAGCAGCCCAGGACTAGCGGGAGGGGACAATGAGCAGTTCTTC. Full variable domain (rest looked up from reference TRBV7-2 and TRBJ2-1): GAGVSQSPSNKVTEKGKDVELRCDPISGHTALYWYRQSLGQGLEFLIYFQGNSAPDKSGLPSDRFSAERTGGSVSTLTIQRTQQEDSAVYLCASSPGLAGGDNEQFFGPGTRLTVL.

This clone turned up a few times. The V call is TRBV15, the J call TRBJ2-7; 9 bases map to TRBD1. The V gene end was trimmed by 1 base and the J gene end by 2 bases; junction bases not matched to a gene: 0. This CDR3 contains 14 residues. Germline V gene data show CDR1 as LNHNV and CDR2 as YYDKDF (reference sequence). The DNA of the CDR3 is TGTGCCACCAGCAGAGGACAGGGGGCCTACGAGCAGTACTTC. Its translation is CATSRGQGAYEQYF.

The table lists this clone with a count of one. J is TRBJ2-7 and V is TRBV28; 8 bases line up with TRBD2. V lost 5 bases, J lost 6 bases, and 9 bases stayed unmatched. Germline CDR1 reads MDHEN; CDR2 reads SYDVKM. This CDR3 is 14 amino acids long. In nucleotides, the CDR3 is TGTGCCAGCAGTCCCCCCGGGAGGGCTATCGAGCAGTACTTC. This gives the protein CASSPPGRAIEQYF.

The V gene is TRBV7-9, the J gene TRBJ2-1, with D possibly TRBD2 on 6 matching bases. The germline CDR1 and CDR2 sequences are SEHNR and FQNEAQ (reference sequence). The CDR3 runs to 15 residues. V was clipped by 4 bases and J by 2 bases, with 12 bases between them. CDR3 nucleotides: TGTGCCAGCAGCTCCGCGGGAAACCCCTACAATGAGCAGTTCTTC. This codes for CASSSAGNPYNEQFF.

The chain has TRBV5-4 and TRBJ2-5, with unresolved D. The germline CDR1 and CDR2 sequences are SGHNT and YYREEE (reference sequence). The CDR3 loop spans 14 amino acids. V lost 4 bases to trimming and J lost 0 bases, with 10 bases between them. This CDR3 reads CASSTSTHQETQYF. CDR3 DNA sequence: TGTGCCAGCAGCACCTCGACACACCAAGAGACCCAGTACTTC.

In this sample, this clone turned up a few times. V and J are TRBV10-3 and TRBJ1-1; tentative D call: TRBD1 (5 bases). The germline gives CDR1 ENHRY, CDR2 SYGVKD. Deletions cut 4 bases from V and 2 bases from J, with 14 bases between. The CDR3 consists of 15 residues. The CDR3 nucleotides are TGTGCCATCAGTGGGGGCCGCGGGGGTAACACTGAAGCTTTCTTT. Translated: CAISGGRGGNTEAFF.

The genes are TRBV4-2 and TRBJ1-1; 8 bases line up with TRBD1. After removal of 4 bases from V and 10 bases from J, the junction contained 5 bases not matched to a gene. Germline values: CDR1 LGHNA, CDR2 YNFKEQ. The CDR3 covers 12 residues. CDR3 protein: CASSPDRAAAFF. The CDR3 coding sequence is TGTGCCAGCAGCCCGGACAGGGCGGCAGCTTTCTTT.

This clone was seen more than once but under ten times. The chain employs TRBV5-6 and TRBJ2-3; 12 bases line up with TRBD2. V dropped 4 bases and J dropped 6; count of bases not matched to a gene: 12. The CDR3 loop spans 17 amino acids. The V gene's germline CDR1 is SGHDT and CDR2 YYEEEE. CDR3 in amino acids: CASSPRPSGRASDTQYF. CDR3 nucleotides: TGTGCCAGCAGCCCAAGACCTAGCGGGAGGGCCTCGGATACGCAGTATTTT. The whole variable domain, remainder taken from reference TRBV5-6 and TRBJ2-3, is DAGVTQSPTHLIKTRGQQVTLRCSPKSGHDTVSWYQQALGQGPQFIFQYYEEEERQRGNFPDRFSGHQFPNYSSELNVNALLLGDSALYLCASSPRPSGRASDTQYFGPGTRLTVL.

This clone was observed a handful of times. The chain links TRBV7-2 to TRBJ2-5; 8 nucleotides agree with TRBD1. In germline, CDR1 is SGHTA, CDR2 FQGNSA. V lost 1 base, J lost 5 bases, and 9 bases stayed unmatched. The CDR3 runs 16 residues. The DNA of the CDR3 is TGTGCCAGCAGCTTAGATTACGGCAGGGGGCGGGAGACCCAGTACTTC. This translates into CASSLDYGRGRETQYF.

The chain joins TRBV7-8 to TRBJ2-1; 7 positions agree with TRBD1. This CDR3 has 14 residues. Per the germline V gene, CDR1 is SGHVS and CDR2 is FQNEAQ. V dropped 4 bases and J dropped 9; count of bases not matched to a gene: 9. In nucleotides, the CDR3 is TGTGCCAGCAGCTCAAGACAGGGCCTGGGTGAGCAGTTCTTC. Encoded protein: CASSSRQGLGEQFF.

The V call is TRBV7-2, the J call TRBJ2-7, with TRBD1 as a possible D gene (7 bases). The CDR3 is 18 amino acids. V shed 0 bases and J shed 0 bases, with 18 bases lying between them. Germline V gene sequence: CDR1 SGHTA, CDR2 FQGNSA. This CDR3 reads CASSLAGPGGRPSYEQYF. The CDR3 nucleotides are TGTGCCAGCAGCTTAGCTGGGCCAGGGGGGCGCCCCTCCTACGAGCAGTACTTC.

This clone has just a few counts. This chain's CDR3 is CASMPGAYEQYF. The CDR3 DNA follows: TGTGCCAGTATGCCGGGGGCCTACGAGCAGTACTTC. The rearrangement joins TRBV28 to TRBJ2-7, with D perhaps matching TRBD2 (6 bases). Germline CDR1 MDHEN, CDR2 SYDVKM. Trimming cost V 9 bases and J 2 bases, with 11 bases left between them. The CDR3 is 12 amino acids.

This chain uses TRBV7-2 with TRBJ2-5; D not resolved. V shed 5 bases and J shed 5 bases, with 9 bases lying between them. The CDR3 consists of 12 residues. CDR1 SGHTA and CDR2 FQGNSA come from the germline V gene. The CDR3 nucleotides read TGTGCCAGCAGCCGCCCGTGGGAGACCCAGTACTTC. This codes for CASSRPWETQYF.

This clone was seen a few times. The chain has TRBV7-8 and TRBJ2-1; TRBD2 matches 8 bases. Per germline, CDR1 SGHVS and CDR2 FQNEAQ. The CDR3 covers 19 residues. Trimming cost V 5 bases and J 0 bases; bases outside gene matches: 15. DNA for the CDR3: TGTGCCAGCAGCGCTAGGGGCGCGGGAGGACTTAGCTCCTACAATGAGCAGTTCTTC. It is translated as CASSARGAGGLSSYNEQFF.

The J gene is TRBJ2-7, the V gene TRBV6-5; 8 bases fit TRBD2. Germline V gives CDR1 MNHEY, CDR2 SVGAGI. The CDR3 extends over 16 amino acids. The J segment lost 4 bases and the V segment lost 4 bases, leaving 12 bases of the junction unmatched. The CDR3 loop reads CASSSRRGLVRYEQYF. The CDR3 nucleotides are TGTGCCAGCAGTTCCCGCCGGGGACTAGTTAGATACGAGCAGTACTTC.

V and J are TRBV6-5 and TRBJ2-1, with 7 bases fitting TRBD2. The CDR3 has 13 residues. Germline loops: CDR1 MNHEY, CDR2 SVGAGI. J gave up 4 bases and V 10 bases, and 7 bases lay outside the gene matches. CDR3 in amino acids: CATRLASYNEQFF. CDR3 coding DNA: TGTGCCACTAGACTAGCCTCTTACAATGAGCAGTTCTTC.

J is TRBJ2-2 and V is TRBV10-3; possible D gene TRBD1, 7 bases. CDR3 length: 14 residues. CDR1 is ENHRY and CDR2 is SYGVKD in the germline V gene. V was shortened by 7 bases and J by 4 bases, with 13 bases between the two germline ends. In DNA, the CDR3 is TGTGCCATCACCAACAGGGGACTCACCGGGGAGCTGTTTTTT. Protein sequence: CAITNRGLTGELFF.

This chain uses TRBV4-2 with TRBJ2-2; the match to TRBD2 covers 10 bases. Trimming took 2 bases from V and 1 from J; bases not matched to a gene: 4. Germline-derived CDR1 and CDR2 are LGHNA and YNFKEQ. This CDR3 comprises 17 residues. The CDR3 loop reads CASSQHRTSGNTGELFF. CDR3 coding DNA: TGTGCCAGCAGCCAACACAGGACTAGCGGGAACACCGGGGAGCTGTTTTTT.

This chain links TRBV28 with TRBJ2-2; D possibly corresponds to TRBD1 (6 bases). Per the germline V gene, CDR1 is MDHEN and CDR2 is SYDVKM. V lost 7 bases to trimming and J lost 4 bases, with 19 bases between them. This CDR3 contains 16 residues. The CDR3 here is CASTPSPGAGTGELFF. The CDR3 DNA follows: TGTGCCAGCACCCCGTCCCCAGGGGCGGGCACCGGGGAGCTGTTTTTT.

The chain has TRBV11-2 and TRBJ2-4, with 7 bases matching TRBD1. CDR3 length: 14 amino acids. Germline values: CDR1 SGHAT, CDR2 FQNNGV. V shed 8 bases, J shed 0 bases, and the junction held 4 bases outside the gene matches. As DNA, the CDR3 is TGTGCCAGCTCAGGGACAGTAGCCAAAAACATTCAGTACTTC. Its protein product is CASSGTVAKNIQYF. Supplemented by reference TRBV11-2 and TRBJ2-4, the full variable domain reads EAGVAQSPRYKIIEKRQSVAFWCNPISGHATLYWYQQILGQGPKLLIQFQNNGVVDDSQLPKDRFSAERLKGVDSTLKIQPAKLEDSAVYLCASSGTVAKNIQYFGAGTRLSVL.

There are a few counts of this clone. The gene calls are TRBV27 and TRBJ2-7; unclear D gene. The CDR3 contains 11 residues. V shed 6 bases and J shed 6 bases, with 9 bases lying between them. CDR1 and CDR2 (germline): MNHEY, SMNVEV (reference sequence). This chain's CDR3 is CASSFKSEQYF. CDR3 bases: TGTGCCAGCAGCTTCAAAAGCGAGCAGTACTTC.